This T cell receptor (beta chain) was identified during a study of blood T cells in healthy people across ages. It was with a sample-barcoded 5' primer and a J-beta primer mix that a second PCR of roughly 7 to 12 cycles was run. Using its own MiXCR run on the 5' RACE reads, TCRdb lists one record per CDR3 protein. The repertoire includes roughly 860,000 distinct CDR3 sequences, approximately 67% of them detected once, and around a quarter sits in the top ten. This clonotype was detected a few times. The germline CDR1 and CDR2 sequences are SQVTM and ANQGSEA. The CDR3 length is 12 residues. V was shortened by 5 bases and J by 2 bases, with 10 bases between the two germline ends.

The TCR was taken from a man under 40 in good health. The rearrangement uses TRBV29-1 and TRBJ2-7, with D tentatively TRBD1 (5 bases). The sample taken for sequencing was blood. In DNA, the CDR3 is TGCAGCGTTCTGACAGATCCCTACGAGCAGTACTTC. It is translated as CSVLTDPYEQYF.